The 26 T cell receptor beta chains presented below share a single source sample, sequenced in a study of T cell responses to AZD1222 COVID-19 vaccine. This table comes from immunoSEQ multiplex PCR, and its TCRdb copy is limited to in-frame clones, with some not included. In the table there are around 160,000 clones, roughly nine tenths of which are singletons. The sequences come from peripheral blood, collected 28 days after the second AZD1222 dose. Receptors were obtained from an adult who received the AZD1222 COVID-19 vaccine.

In this sample, this clone turned up a few times. CDR3 nucleotides: TGTGCCAGCAGTCCGTTCGTAGCGGGGGTTGGGGAGACCCAGTACTTC. The encoded protein is CASSPFVAGVGETQYF. The chain employs TRBV28 and TRBJ2-5; TRBD2 matches at 9 bases. Germline V gives CDR1 MDHEN, CDR2 SYDVKM. This CDR3 region has 16 residues. Trimming at V came to 5 bases and at J to 5 bases, leaving 12 bases not matched to a gene.

The chain uses TRBV30 and TRBJ2-3; D tentatively fits TRBD1 or TRBD2 (6 bases each). This CDR3 region has 14 residues. V was pared by 5 bases and J by 2 bases, with 14 bases between. Germline-derived CDR1 and CDR2 are GTSNPN and SVGIG (reference sequence). The CDR3 coding sequence is TGTGCCTGGGAAAAGGGGGGTTACACAGATACGCAGTATTTT. Translated, it gives CAWEKGGYTDTQYF.

The V call is TRBV7-2, the J call TRBJ2-7; D gene ambiguous. V was pared by 5 bases and J by 3 bases, with 5 bases between. Germline V gives CDR1 SGHTA, CDR2 FQGNSA. The CDR3 covers 11 residues. CDR3 in DNA: TGTGCCAGCAGCGGCAGCTACGAGCAGTACTTC. Residues: CASSGSYEQYF.

The chain uses TRBV5-6 and TRBJ2-5, with TRBD1 as a possible D gene (5 bases). The CDR3 sequence is 15 residues long. Per germline, CDR1 SGHDT and CDR2 YYEEEE. Trimming removed 1 base from V and 2 bases from J, with 12 bases in between. CDR3 sequence: CASSLYQGTQETQYF. CDR3 coding DNA: TGTGCCAGCAGCTTGTATCAGGGAACACAAGAGACCCAGTACTTC.

This rearrangement joins TRBV19 to TRBJ2-7; possible D gene TRBD2, 5 bases. The ends were cut back, 3 bases at V and 3 bases at J, with 9 bases in the middle. The CDR3 has 13 amino acids. In germline, CDR1 is LNHDA, CDR2 SQIVND (reference sequence). DNA for the CDR3: TGTGCCAGTAGTATTGAGGGTTTCTACGAGCAGTACTTC. This sequence encodes CASSIEGFYEQYF.

The gene calls are TRBV9 and TRBJ2-2, with D possibly being TRBD1 (6 bases). Per germline, CDR1 SGDLS and CDR2 YYNGEE. The CDR3 runs to 12 residues. With 4 bases removed from V and 9 bases from J, the gap between germline ends came to 10 bases. The CDR3 DNA follows: TGTGCCAGCAGCCTCCGGGACAGGGAGCTGTTTTTT. As protein: CASSLRDRELFF. The full variable domain, rest sourced from reference TRBV9 and TRBJ2-2, is DSGVTQTPKHLITATGQRVTLRCSPRSGDLSVYWYQQSLDQGLQFLIQYYNGEERAKGNILERFSAQQFPDLHSELNLSSLELGDSALYFCASSLRDRELFFGEGSRLTVL.

This clone showed up just once. The chain employs TRBV24-1 and TRBJ2-1, with TRBD1 matching 12 bases. Germline CDR1 and CDR2: KGHDR and SFDVKD. With 7 bases clipped from V and 7 bases from J, the junction kept 16 bases outside the gene matches. CDR3 length equals 18 residues. The CDR3 coding sequence is TGTGCCACCAGCTCCGGGACAGGGGGCCAACACCGCTTGAATGAGCAGTTCTTC. It specifies CATSSGTGGQHRLNEQFF.

The chain carries TRBV7-8 and TRBJ2-5; 9 nucleotides match TRBD2. CDR1 is SGHVS and CDR2 is FQNEAQ in the germline V gene. V gave up 0 bases and J gave up 3 bases; unmatched junction bases: 2. The CDR3 has 15 residues. The CDR3 sequence: CASSLAIAGEETQYF. The CDR3 region has the DNA TGTGCCAGCAGCTTAGCGATAGCGGGGGAAGAGACCCAGTACTTC.

The chain employs TRBV30 and TRBJ2-7; D uncertain. The CDR3 is 12 amino acids. V was clipped by 1 base and J by 7 bases, with 11 bases between them. Germline V CDR1 and CDR2: GTSNPN, SVGIG (reference sequence). The CDR3 region is CAWSEVGAEQYF. CDR3 sequence (DNA): TGTGCCTGGAGTGAGGTGGGTGCTGAGCAGTACTTC. Together with reference TRBV30 and TRBJ2-7, the CDR3 gives the full variable domain: SQTIHQWPATLVQPVGSPLSLECTVEGTSNPNLYWYRQAAGRGLQLLFYSVGIGQISSEVPQNLSASRPQDRQFILSSKKLLLSDSGFYLCAWSEVGAEQYFGPGTRLTVT.

The chain has TRBV11-2 and TRBJ2-5, with TRBD2 matching 10 bases. The CDR3 is 17 amino acids. Germline V gene sequence: CDR1 SGHAT, CDR2 FQNNGV. J lost 2 bases, V lost 5 bases, and 11 bases had no gene match. The CDR3 bases are TGTGCCAGCAGCGCGGATGGACTAGCGGATTGGCAAGAGACCCAGTACTTC. Protein sequence: CASSADGLADWQETQYF.

In nucleotides, the CDR3 is TGTGCCAGCAGTGAATCCGAGGACAGGGGGGTATTGAGCTACACCTTC. Protein sequence: CASSESEDRGVLSYTF. This chain joins TRBV6-4 and TRBJ1-2; 10 positions agree with TRBD1. This CDR3 has 16 amino acids. Germline V gene sequence: CDR1 MRHNA, CDR2 SNTAGT. Trimming at V came to 3 bases and at J to 9 bases, leaving 13 bases not matched to a gene.

The genes are TRBV11-1 and TRBJ2-7, with D possibly matching TRBD2 (5 bases). The V gene's germline CDR1 is SGHAT and CDR2 FQDESV (reference sequence). Between the trimmed V and J ends, which lost 3 bases and 0 bases, there was a span of 15 bases. This CDR3 has 16 residues. The CDR3 spells CASSFEGGSSSYEQYF. CDR3 DNA sequence: TGTGCCAGCAGCTTCGAGGGCGGATCCAGCTCCTACGAGCAGTACTTC.

V gene TRBV2 combines with J gene TRBJ2-7, with D tentatively TRBD2 (6 bases). In germline, CDR1 is SNHLY, CDR2 FYNNEI. The V end lost 8 bases, the J end lost 3 bases, and 14 bases lay between the germline ends. This CDR3 has 13 amino acids. The CDR3 DNA sequence: TGTGCCAGCCGCTCCGGGGGAGACTACGAGCAGTACTTC. It codes for CASRSGGDYEQYF. Full variable domain (outside the CDR3, taken from reference TRBV2 and TRBJ2-7): EPEVTQTPSHQVTQMGQEVILRCVPISNHLYFYWYRQILGQKVEFLVSFYNNEISEKSEIFDDQFSVERPDGSNFTLKIRSTKLEDSAMYFCASRSGGDYEQYFGPGTRLTVT.

The gene calls are TRBV7-2 and TRBJ2-1; the D gene is possibly TRBD1 (5 bases). Per germline, CDR1 SGHTA and CDR2 FQGNSA. Trimming left V 2 bases short and J 7 bases short, with 15 bases between. The CDR3 length is 15 residues. The CDR3 protein is CASSLFVGQGNEQFF. In DNA, the CDR3 is TGTGCCAGCAGCTTATTTGTGGGGCAAGGGAATGAGCAGTTCTTC. The full variable domain, with the rest looked up from reference TRBV7-2 and TRBJ2-1, is GAGVSQSPSNKVTEKGKDVELRCDPISGHTALYWYRQSLGQGLEFLIYFQGNSAPDKSGLPSDRFSAERTGGSVSTLTIQRTQQEDSAVYLCASSLFVGQGNEQFFGPGTRLTVL.

The J gene is TRBJ2-3, the V gene TRBV5-8; perhaps TRBD1 as D (6 bases). CDR3 size: 18 residues. Trimming stripped 4 bases from V and 0 bases from J, with 21 bases between. CDR1 SGHTS and CDR2 YDEGEE come from the germline V gene. The CDR3 loop is CASSQLKTAQGSTDTQYF. The CDR3 region has the DNA TGTGCCAGCAGCCAACTAAAAACTGCACAGGGAAGCACAGATACGCAGTATTTT.

This chain joins TRBV4-1 and TRBJ1-4; no clear D. V was clipped by 1 base and J by 3 bases, with 12 bases between them. The CDR3 loop spans 16 amino acids. Germline CDR1 reads MGHRA; CDR2 reads YSYEKL. The CDR3 is CASSQVVRPANEKLFF. DNA of the CDR3: TGCGCCAGCAGCCAAGTTGTGCGGCCAGCTAATGAAAAACTGTTTTTT.

CDR3 DNA: TGTGCCAGCCGGATACAGGGGGCTCGGGAAAAACTGTTTTTT. Its protein is CASRIQGAREKLFF. The gene calls are TRBV6-5 and TRBJ1-4; 9 bases align to TRBD1. Germline trimming cut 8 bases from V and 8 bases from J; bases unmatched to any gene: 9. Germline lookup yields CDR1 MNHEY and CDR2 SVGAGI. There are 14 residues in the CDR3.

This rearrangement joins TRBV19 to TRBJ2-2; 9 bases match TRBD2. The germline gives CDR1 LNHDA, CDR2 SQIVND (reference sequence). This CDR3 region has 13 residues. The J segment lost 5 bases and the V segment lost 6 bases, leaving 1 base of the junction unmatched. CDR3 in DNA: TGTGCCAGTAGAGCGGGAGGTACCGGGGAGCTGTTTTTT. This translates into CASRAGGTGELFF.

The chain employs TRBV4-3 and TRBJ2-5; D gene ambiguous. The CDR3 runs to 18 residues. The germline V gene has CDR1 LGHNA and CDR2 YSLEER. Trimming stripped 0 bases from V and 2 bases from J, with 19 bases between. Written as DNA, the CDR3 is TGCGCCAGCAGCCAAGATCCTTTTGTCTGGGCAGAGCAAGAGACCCAGTACTTC. Residues: CASSQDPFVWAEQETQYF.

V and J are TRBV5-1 and TRBJ2-7, with D possibly matching TRBD2 (6 bases). V was clipped by 1 base and J by 3 bases, with 14 bases between them. Germline V CDR1 and CDR2: SGHRS, YFSETQ. CDR3 length: 15 amino acids. The CDR3 sequence is CASSLFSGGFYEQYF. CDR3 DNA: TGCGCCAGCAGCTTGTTCTCAGGAGGGTTCTACGAGCAGTACTTC.

J is TRBJ2-3 and V is TRBV6-1; D remains unclear. The length of the CDR3 is 14 residues. V was cut by 6 bases and J by 4 bases, with 14 bases left in between. Germline assignment: CDR1 MNHNS and CDR2 SASEGT. DNA for the CDR3: TGTGCCAGCAGCCCCGGCCCGGGTGCAGATACGCAGTATTTT. It translates to CASSPGPGADTQYF.

V is TRBV10-2 and J is TRBJ1-1; D remains unclear. The CDR3 is 13 residues long. Germline lookup yields CDR1 WSHSY and CDR2 SAAADI. V was trimmed by 0 bases and J by 4 bases, leaving 6 bases between them. The CDR3 DNA reads as TGCGCCAGCAGTGAGTCCATGGGCACTGAAGCTTTCTTT. The encoded protein is CASSESMGTEAFF.

The chain uses TRBV27 and TRBJ2-7, with a tentative D call TRBD2 (6 bases). Germline lookup yields CDR1 MNHEY and CDR2 SMNVEV (reference sequence). CDR3 length: 14 amino acids. Trimming shortened V by 8 bases and J by 6 bases, and 20 bases separated the two germline ends. CDR3 in DNA: TGTGCCAGCTCCCCAGGAAGCGCGGGGAGCGAGCAGTACTTC. Its translation is CASSPGSAGSEQYF.

The chain joins TRBV14 to TRBJ1-1; D may be TRBD1 (5 bases). CDR3 length equals 13 residues. Germline V gene data show CDR1 as SGHDN and CDR2 as FVKESK. The germline V and J ends were trimmed by 4 bases and 6 bases, with 12 bases remaining between them. The CDR3 DNA follows: TGTGCCAGCAGCCTCAAGGGGCGCCCTGAAGCTTTCTTT. This codes for CASSLKGRPEAFF.

The chain links TRBV6-5 to TRBJ2-7; TRBD1 aligns across 8 bases. J lost 2 bases, V lost 7 bases, and 7 bases had no gene match. CDR3 length: 14 amino acids. Germline V gives CDR1 MNHEY, CDR2 SVGAGI. For the CDR3, the DNA is TGTGCCAGCACCCGAGGACAGGGAACCTACGAGCAGTACTTC. Its protein is CASTRGQGTYEQYF.

The CDR3 DNA follows: TGTGCCACCAGGAAGGCCTCCGGGACATCTAAAAACATTCAGTACTTC. This encodes CATRKASGTSKNIQYF. The chain links TRBV15 to TRBJ2-4; maybe TRBD1 (6 bases). Germline V gene lookup returns CDR1 LNHNV and CDR2 YYDKDF (reference sequence). CDR3 size: 16 residues. The germline V and J ends were trimmed by 6 bases and 4 bases, with 19 bases remaining between them.